A single sample gave rise to the 8 T cell receptor beta chains below, sequenced in a study of T cells of healthy individuals. TCRdb itself ran the 5' RACE reads through MiXCR, one entry per CDR3 protein. The repertoire holds about 100,000 distinct CDR3 sequences, with approximately 18% as singletons. These receptors originate from a human donor in good health.

The V call is TRBV2, the J call TRBJ1-6, with D uncertain. CDR3 length equals 14 residues. Trimming removed 8 bases from V and 3 bases from J, with 11 bases in between. Germline values: CDR1 SNHLY, CDR2 FYNNEI. CDR3 coding DNA: TGTGCCAGCGGACGACGAAGCTATAATTCACCCCTCCACTTT. It yields the protein CASGRRSYNSPLHF.

The CDR3 sequence is CASSSPGAKNIQYF. CDR3 coding DNA: TGTGCCAGCAGTTCCCCGGGAGCCAAAAACATTCAGTACTTC. The chain uses TRBV28 and TRBJ2-4; D remains unclear. The V gene lost 4 bases and the J gene lost 0 bases, with 7 bases spanning the gap. CDR3 length equals 14 residues. CDR1 MDHEN and CDR2 SYDVKM come from the germline V gene.

This chain links TRBV7-9 with TRBJ2-5; D could derive from TRBD1 or TRBD2 (5 bases each). The V and J ends lost 7 bases and 0 bases respectively, with 6 bases between them. Per germline, CDR1 SEHNR and CDR2 FQNEAQ (reference sequence). The CDR3 is 12 residues long. Here the CDR3 reads CASMGDQETQYF. The CDR3 DNA reads TGTGCCAGCATGGGGGACCAAGAGACCCAGTACTTC.

The chain uses TRBV6-6 and TRBJ1-1; D ambiguous. Between the trimmed V and J ends, which lost 9 bases and 5 bases, there was a span of 22 bases. From germline, CDR1 is MNHNY and CDR2 SVGAGI (reference sequence). The CDR3 contains 15 residues. Here the CDR3 reads CASFFSARVRTEAFF. In nucleotides, the CDR3 is TGTGCCAGTTTTTTTTCGGCGAGGGTAAGAACTGAAGCTTTCTTT.

The CDR3 is CASSPSGSGETQYF. Written as DNA, the CDR3 is TGTGCCAGCAGCCCTAGCGGGAGCGGTGAGACCCAGTACTTC. J is TRBJ2-5 and V is TRBV6-2 or TRBV6-3; TRBD2 agrees at 10 bases. The CDR3 length is 14 residues. The junction had 6 bases not matched to a gene; V was cut back by 6 bases and J by 5 bases. The germline V gene encodes CDR1 MNHEY and CDR2 SVGEGT.

The V gene is TRBV7-2, the J gene TRBJ2-3, with TRBD2 identical over 13 bases. V was pared by 5 bases and J by 8 bases, with 7 bases of the junction left unmatched. The CDR3 consists of 15 residues. Germline-derived CDR1 and CDR2 are SGHTA and FQGNSA. The CDR3 sequence is CASSSRTSGRSTQYF. In DNA, the CDR3 is TGTGCCAGCAGCAGTAGGACTAGCGGGAGAAGTACGCAGTATTTT.

The chain joins TRBV20-1 to TRBJ2-7; TRBD2 matches 7 bases. This CDR3 has 15 amino acids. Losses at the gene ends were 1 base for V and 0 bases for J; bases not matched to a gene: 6. Germline lookup yields CDR1 DFQATT and CDR2 SNEGSKA (reference sequence). The DNA for the CDR3 is TGCAGTGCTAGAGTTGGTAGCGGGTCCTCCTACGAGCAGTACTTC. It encodes CSARVGSGSSYEQYF.

This clonotype was counted between two and nine times. The chain has TRBV28 and TRBJ2-1, with D possibly being TRBD1 (6 bases). Between the trimmed V and J ends, which lost 6 bases and 0 bases, there was a span of 6 bases. Germline CDR1 reads MDHEN; CDR2 reads SYDVKM. The CDR3 consists of 13 residues. The DNA for the CDR3 is TGTGCCAGCAGACAGGGCTCCTACAATGAGCAGTTCTTC. It is translated as CASRQGSYNEQFF.